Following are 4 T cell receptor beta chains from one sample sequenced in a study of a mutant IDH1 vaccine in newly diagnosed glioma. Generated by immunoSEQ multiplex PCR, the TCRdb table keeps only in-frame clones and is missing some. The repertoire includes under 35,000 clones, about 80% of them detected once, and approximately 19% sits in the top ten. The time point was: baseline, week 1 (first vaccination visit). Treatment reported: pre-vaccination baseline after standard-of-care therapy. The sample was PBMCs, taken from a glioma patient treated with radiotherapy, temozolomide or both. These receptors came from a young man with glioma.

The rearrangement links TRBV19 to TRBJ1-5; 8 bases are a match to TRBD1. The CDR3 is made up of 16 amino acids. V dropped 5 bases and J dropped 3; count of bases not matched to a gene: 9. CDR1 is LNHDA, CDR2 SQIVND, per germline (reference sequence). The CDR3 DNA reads TGTGCCAGTAGTGAGACAGGGGCCACCCTCAATCAGCCCCAGCATTTT. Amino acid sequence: CASSETGATLNQPQHF.

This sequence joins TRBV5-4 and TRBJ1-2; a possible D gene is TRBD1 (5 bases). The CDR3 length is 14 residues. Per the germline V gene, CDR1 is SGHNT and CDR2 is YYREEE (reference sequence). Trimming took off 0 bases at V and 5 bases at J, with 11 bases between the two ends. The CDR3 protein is CASSLARGSYGYTF. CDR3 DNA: TGTGCCAGCAGCTTGGCCCGGGGGAGTTATGGCTACACCTTC.

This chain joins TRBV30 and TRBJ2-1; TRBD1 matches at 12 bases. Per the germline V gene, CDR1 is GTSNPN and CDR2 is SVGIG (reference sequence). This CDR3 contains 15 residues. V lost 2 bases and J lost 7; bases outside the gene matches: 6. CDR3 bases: TGTGCCTGGAGTAGGGACAGGGGGCTAAGTAATGAGCAGTTCTTC. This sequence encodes CAWSRDRGLSNEQFF.

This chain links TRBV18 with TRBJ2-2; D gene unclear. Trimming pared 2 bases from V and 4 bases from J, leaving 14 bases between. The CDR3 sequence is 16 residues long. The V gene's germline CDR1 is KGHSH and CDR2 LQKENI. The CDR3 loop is CASSPSRAPSTGELFF. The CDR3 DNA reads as TGTGCCAGCTCACCATCCCGGGCGCCGTCCACCGGGGAGCTGTTTTTT.